Described below is a single T cell receptor (beta chain) sequence and its context. Its antigen is not known. Trimming removed 8 bases from V and 2 bases from J; junction bases left unmatched: 10. Per the germline V gene, CDR1 is MNHNY and CDR2 is SVGAGI (reference sequence). The CDR3 is 15 amino acids. These data originate in a study of early T cells in non-severe SARS-CoV-2 infection. Study details: Sequencing was performed on bulk RNA from unsorted whole blood, leaving chains unpaired. Study-wide results and limits: Lookups in VDJdb leaned toward anti-spike CD8 responses and missed private and CD4 specificities.

Each single cDNA molecule received a unique molecular identifier. TCRdb re-analysed the 5' RACE reads in MiXCR, keeping a single row per CDR3 protein. The repertoire consists of tens of thousands of distinct CDR3 sequences, with around an eighth occurring once and the leading ten covering approximately 7%. The chain joins TRBV6-6 to TRBJ2-7, with 9 bases fitting TRBD1. Sequencing input: whole blood. The source is an adult who was a healthcare worker with PCR-confirmed SARS-CoV-2 infection or an uninfected control (not recorded which). CDR3 sequence: CASDLGGQGTYEQYF. The CDR3 bases are TGTGCCAGCGACCTGGGGGGACAGGGCACCTACGAGCAGTACTTC.